The T cell receptor (beta chain) described here comes from a study of identical twins. All donors were healthy, and all were Caucasian. This clonotype was counted ten times or more. Antigen specificity is unknown. General observations from the study: For out-of-frame alpha sequences shared by twins, low generation probability was in excess. Abundant beta clonotypes from cord blood bore fewer insertions; memory repertoires lacked this pattern.

TCRdb fed the 5' RACE reads into MiXCR, producing one record per CDR3 protein. The sample shows fewer than 350,000 distinct CDR3 sequences, approximately 8% of them seen only once. The V and J ends lost 6 bases and 3 bases respectively, with 20 bases between them. This CDR3 is built from 16 residues. These data were also reused for a study on yellow fever vaccine responses in identical twins.

The sample consisted of memory (CD45RO+) T cells sorted from blood. This chain links TRBV12-3 or TRBV12-4 with TRBJ1-1, with D tentatively TRBD1 (6 bases). The receptor was isolated from a woman aged 18-35 years in good health. CDR3 region: CASRPHRDILDTEAFF. The CDR3, as DNA: TGTGCCAGCAGACCCCACAGGGATATCCTGGACACTGAAGCTTTCTTT.